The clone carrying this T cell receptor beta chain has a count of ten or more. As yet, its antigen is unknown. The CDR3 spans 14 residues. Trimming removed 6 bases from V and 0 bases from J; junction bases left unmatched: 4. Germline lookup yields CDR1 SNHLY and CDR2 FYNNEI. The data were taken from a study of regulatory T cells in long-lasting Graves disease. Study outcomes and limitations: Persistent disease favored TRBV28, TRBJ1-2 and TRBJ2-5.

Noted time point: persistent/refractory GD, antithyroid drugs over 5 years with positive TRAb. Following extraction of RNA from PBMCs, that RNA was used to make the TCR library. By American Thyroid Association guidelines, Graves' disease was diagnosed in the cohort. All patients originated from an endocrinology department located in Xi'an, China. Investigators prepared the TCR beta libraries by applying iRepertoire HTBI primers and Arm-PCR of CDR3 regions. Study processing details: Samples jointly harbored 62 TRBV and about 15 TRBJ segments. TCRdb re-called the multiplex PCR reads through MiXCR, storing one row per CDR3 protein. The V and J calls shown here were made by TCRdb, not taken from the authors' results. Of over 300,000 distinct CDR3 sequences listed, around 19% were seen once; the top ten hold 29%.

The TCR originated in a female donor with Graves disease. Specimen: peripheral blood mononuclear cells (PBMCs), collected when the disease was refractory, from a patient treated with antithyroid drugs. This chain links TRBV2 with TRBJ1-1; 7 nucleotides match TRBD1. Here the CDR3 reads CASSRQGMNTEAFF. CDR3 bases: TGTGCCAGCAGCCGACAGGGCATGAACACTGAAGCTTTCTTT. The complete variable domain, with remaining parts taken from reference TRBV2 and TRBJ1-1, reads EPEVTQTPSHQVTQMGQEVILRCVPISNHLYFYWYRQILGQKVEFLVSFYNNEISEKSEIFDDQFSVERPDGSNFTLKIRSTKLEDSAMYFCASSRQGMNTEAFFGQGTRLTVV.